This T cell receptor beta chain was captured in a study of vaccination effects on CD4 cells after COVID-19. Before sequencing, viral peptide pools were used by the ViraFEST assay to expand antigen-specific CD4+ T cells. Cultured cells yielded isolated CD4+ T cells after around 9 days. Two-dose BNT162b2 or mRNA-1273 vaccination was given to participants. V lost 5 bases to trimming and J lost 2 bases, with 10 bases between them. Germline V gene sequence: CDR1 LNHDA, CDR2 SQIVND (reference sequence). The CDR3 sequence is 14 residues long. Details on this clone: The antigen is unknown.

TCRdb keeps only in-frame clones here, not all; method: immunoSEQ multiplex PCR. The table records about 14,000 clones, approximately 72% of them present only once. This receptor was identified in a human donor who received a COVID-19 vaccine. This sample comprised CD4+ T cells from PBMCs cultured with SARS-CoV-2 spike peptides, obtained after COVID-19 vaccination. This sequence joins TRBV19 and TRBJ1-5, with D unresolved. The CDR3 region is CASSQTDGNQPQHF. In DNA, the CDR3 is TGTGCCAGTAGTCAAACAGATGGCAATCAGCCCCAGCATTTT.